Given below is one T cell receptor beta chain in context. Other DNA sequences within the sample encode an identical CDR3. This specimen belongs to a study of cytomegalovirus exposure and HLA in healthy donors. With 60 Vbeta and 13 Jbeta primers, the PCR was carried out. In the authors' workflow: It was a later analysis that counted 79 million or so unique TCR beta chains, of which 9 million to 13 million were shared. Using immunoSEQ multiplex PCR, the repertoire was profiled, and TCRdb retains in-frame clones only, with some absent. The V and J calls and clone size are taken from that table; D and trimming were inferred from the DNA. The sample contains about 110,000 clones, around 80% of which appear only once. This CDR3 has 13 residues. Germline CDR1 is SEHNR and CDR2 is FQNEAQ (reference sequence). V was clipped by 5 bases and J by 4 bases; unmatched bases: 2.

The specimen sequenced was PBMCs. The source of this sequence is a man aged 25-45 years in good health and CMV-seropositive. J is TRBJ1-3 and V is TRBV7-9, with 7 bases that match TRBD1. The DNA for the CDR3 is TGTGCCAGCAGCGGACAGGAGGGAAACACCATATATTTT. This encodes CASSGQEGNTIYF.